A single sample gave rise to the 24 T cell receptor beta chains below, sequenced in a study of shared clonotypes between healthy human individuals. TCRdb's copy holds only in-frame clones and misses some; the assay was immunoSEQ multiplex PCR. The sample holds a few million clones, 85% to 95% seen once. The sample comprised naive CD4+ T cells sorted from blood. Subset of the sample: CD45RA+ positively selected. Every receptor here comes from a man aged 18 to 30 in good health.

V is TRBV6-5 and J is TRBJ1-1; D is ambiguous. V was shortened by 0 bases and J by 1 base, with 9 bases between the two germline ends. In germline, CDR1 is MNHEY, CDR2 SVGAGI. The CDR3 extends over 15 amino acids. Written as DNA, the CDR3 is TGTGCCAGCAGTTACTCCCGACGGTGGAACACTGAAGCTTTCTTT. Translated: CASSYSRRWNTEAFF.

The rearrangement uses TRBV7-8 and TRBJ1-2; possible D gene TRBD1, 6 bases. The CDR3 spans 15 residues. Germline-derived CDR1 and CDR2 are SGHVS and FQNEAQ. V lost 0 bases, J lost 7 bases, and 15 bases lay in between. The CDR3 DNA is TGTGCCAGCAGCTTAGCAATACAGGGACCTGGTGGCTACACCTTC. Residues: CASSLAIQGPGGYTF.

V gene TRBV4-3 combines with J gene TRBJ2-1; unclear D gene. Trimming shortened V by 4 bases and J by 0 bases, and 13 bases separated the two germline ends. The CDR3 has 16 amino acids. CDR1 is LGHNA, CDR2 YSLEER, per germline. This CDR3 is CASSLNPQVSYNEQFF. Here the CDR3 DNA reads TGCGCCAGCAGCCTCAATCCCCAGGTCTCCTACAATGAGCAGTTCTTC.

This chain connects TRBV6-1 to TRBJ2-7; D not certain. The CDR3 spans 15 residues. CDR1 is MNHNS and CDR2 is SASEGT in the germline V gene. Trimming removed 4 bases at V and 3 bases at J, with 16 bases between. The CDR3 is CASSATGHPDYEQYF. The CDR3 DNA follows: TGTGCCAGCAGTGCGACCGGGCATCCTGACTACGAGCAGTACTTC.

The chain employs TRBV11-2 and TRBJ2-3; perhaps D is TRBD1 or TRBD2 (5 bases each). CDR1 and CDR2 (germline): SGHAT, FQNNGV. CDR3 size: 16 residues. V was pared by 5 bases and J by 6 bases, with 21 bases between. Here the CDR3 DNA reads TGTGCCAGCAGCCCGAGGGGCTCGGTGCCAGGGGATACGCAGTATTTT. Translating gives CASSPRGSVPGDTQYF.

The chain couples TRBV18 to TRBJ2-5, with D maybe TRBD1 (5 bases). Trimming stripped 0 bases from V and 4 bases from J, with 15 bases between. Germline V CDR1 and CDR2: KGHSH, LQKENI. There are 16 residues in the CDR3. The CDR3 spells CASSPPVGANGETQYF. CDR3 sequence (DNA): TGTGCCAGCTCACCACCGGTAGGGGCGAACGGAGAGACCCAGTACTTC.

The gene calls are TRBV10-3 and TRBJ2-7; possibly TRBD1 for D (5 bases). V was pared by 6 bases and J by 3 bases, with 15 bases between. CDR3 length: 14 amino acids. Germline V gene lookup returns CDR1 ENHRY and CDR2 SYGVKD. The CDR3 DNA sequence: TGTGCCATCAGCCAGACAGAGGTTGACTACGAGCAGTACTTC. As protein: CAISQTEVDYEQYF.

The genes are TRBV7-2 and TRBJ2-7, with no clear D. Germline assignment: CDR1 SGHTA and CDR2 FQGNSA. CDR3 length equals 14 residues. V gave up 4 bases and J gave up 3 bases, with 13 bases separating them. The CDR3 DNA is TGTGCCAGCAGCTCCTCCGGGCCCAACTACGAGCAGTACTTC. This encodes CASSSSGPNYEQYF. Full variable domain (remainder filled in from reference TRBV7-2 and TRBJ2-7): GAGVSQSPSNKVTEKGKDVELRCDPISGHTALYWYRQSLGQGLEFLIYFQGNSAPDKSGLPSDRFSAERTGGSVSTLTIQRTQQEDSAVYLCASSSSGPNYEQYFGPGTRLTVT.

The J gene is TRBJ2-5, the V gene TRBV5-1; D is possibly TRBD2 (7 bases). This CDR3 region has 15 residues. The germline gives CDR1 SGHRS, CDR2 YFSETQ. V lost 1 base and J 7 bases, leaving 17 bases between the germline ends. The CDR3 loop is CASSLSASGGGTQYF. The DNA of the CDR3 is TGCGCCAGCAGCTTGTCCGCTAGCGGAGGGGGGACCCAGTACTTC.

As for this clone: The sample carries other DNA sequences with the same CDR3. The V gene is TRBV7-2, the J gene TRBJ1-5; D not resolved. V was pared by 1 base and J by 1 base, with 8 bases between. Per the germline V gene, CDR1 is SGHTA and CDR2 is FQGNSA. CDR3 size: 15 residues. CDR3 DNA sequence: TGTGCCAGCAGCTTAGGGGGAGGGAGCAATCAGCCCCAGCATTTT. This sequence encodes CASSLGGGSNQPQHF.

As regards this clone: Different DNA sequences within this sample yield the same CDR3. The chain joins TRBV19 to TRBJ2-7; possibly TRBD2 for D (6 bases). V lost 5 bases, J lost 0 bases, and 11 bases lay in between. Germline CDR1 is LNHDA and CDR2 is SQIVND (reference sequence). CDR3 length equals 14 residues. The CDR3: CASSLTGSSYEQYF. The CDR3 DNA reads as TGTGCCAGTAGTCTGACCGGGAGCTCCTACGAGCAGTACTTC.

This clone showed up just once. The V call is TRBV7-6, the J call TRBJ1-3; 9 bases match TRBD1. V was pared by 5 bases and J by 0 bases, with 17 bases of the junction left unmatched. The CDR3 totals 20 residues. CDR1 and CDR2 from the germline V gene are SGHVS and FNYEAQ. CDR3 nucleotides: TGTGCCAGCAGCCCAGGTTGGGGACAGGGCGACCTTAGCTCTGGAAACACCATATATTTT. This gives the protein CASSPGWGQGDLSSGNTIYF. Together with reference TRBV7-6 and TRBJ1-3, the CDR3 gives the full variable domain: GAGVSQSPRYKVTKRGQDVALRCDPISGHVSLYWYRQALGQGPEFLTYFNYEAQQDKSGLPNDRFSAERPEGSISTLTIQRTEQRDSAMYRCASSPGWGQGDLSSGNTIYFGEGSWLTVV.

This rearrangement joins TRBV18 to TRBJ2-7; TRBD2 matches 8 bases. Germline V gene sequence: CDR1 KGHSH, CDR2 LQKENI. This CDR3 spans 14 amino acids. The V gene end was trimmed by 7 bases and the J gene end by 6 bases; junction bases not matched to a gene: 11. CDR3 loop: CASCQGLGVLEQYF. CDR3 sequence (DNA): TGTGCCAGCTGCCAGGGACTAGGGGTCCTCGAGCAGTACTTC.

The chain joins TRBV30 to TRBJ2-3; D is unclear. CDR3 length equals 11 residues. Trimming pared 3 bases from V and 4 bases from J, leaving 5 bases between. Germline values: CDR1 GTSNPN, CDR2 SVGIG (reference sequence). The DNA for the CDR3 is TGTGCCTGGAGGGTCGCAGATACGCAGTATTTT. The encoded protein is CAWRVADTQYF.

The chain carries TRBV7-9 and TRBJ2-3; 7 nucleotides agree with TRBD1. Germline lookup yields CDR1 SEHNR and CDR2 FQNEAQ (reference sequence). The CDR3 covers 15 residues. With 5 bases clipped from V and 6 bases from J, the junction kept 11 bases outside the gene matches. The CDR3 spells CASSPGQAPQDTQYF. For the CDR3, the DNA is TGTGCCAGCAGCCCCGGACAGGCCCCACAGGATACGCAGTATTTT.

This chain uses TRBV7-3 with TRBJ2-2; D is perhaps TRBD2 (6 bases). Per the germline V gene, CDR1 is SGHTA and CDR2 is FQGTGA. V lost 5 bases and J lost 7, with 14 bases in between. There are 14 residues in the CDR3. CDR3 loop: CASSPTSLGGELFF. The CDR3 DNA follows: TGTGCCAGCAGCCCGACTAGTCTGGGCGGGGAGCTGTTTTTT.

The chain couples TRBV7-2 to TRBJ2-5; D call uncertain. Germline CDR1 is SGHTA and CDR2 is FQGNSA. Trimming left V 8 bases short and J 5 bases short, with 12 bases between. CDR3 length: 12 residues. The CDR3 coding sequence is TGTGCCAGCGAAGAGTGGGTGGAGACCCAGTACTTC. It encodes CASEEWVETQYF.

This chain links TRBV10-3 with TRBJ1-2; D is ambiguous. This CDR3 contains 14 residues. Per the germline V gene, CDR1 is ENHRY and CDR2 is SYGVKD. V lost 0 bases, J lost 4 bases, and 9 bases lay in between. The chain's CDR3 is CAISESPGTYGYTF. The CDR3 nucleotides read TGTGCCATCAGTGAGTCGCCGGGTACCTATGGCTACACCTTC.

The V call is TRBV27, the J call TRBJ2-5; either TRBD1 or TRBD2 may fit D (7 bases each). In germline, CDR1 is MNHEY, CDR2 SMNVEV (reference sequence). Deletions cut 9 bases from V and 2 bases from J, with 13 bases between. The CDR3 length is 13 residues. Here the CDR3 DNA reads TGTGCCAGTGGCAGGGGGGGTCAAGAGACCCAGTACTTC. Translated: CASGRGGQETQYF.

The chain links TRBV6-1 to TRBJ2-7; TRBD1 aligns across 7 bases. Germline V gives CDR1 MNHNS, CDR2 SASEGT. Trimming cost V 7 bases and J 2 bases; bases outside gene matches: 8. This CDR3 contains 14 residues. The CDR3: CASIPPGTAYEQYF. CDR3 DNA: TGTGCCAGCATCCCCCCCGGGACAGCCTACGAGCAGTACTTC.

The chain combines TRBV6-1 with TRBJ1-4, with 11 nucleotides matching TRBD1. Germline loops: CDR1 MNHNS, CDR2 SASEGT. The CDR3 extends over 15 amino acids. The ends lost 7 bases at V and 8 bases at J; junction bases unmatched: 9. CDR3 nucleotide sequence: TGTGCCAGCACTTTAGGGGACAGGGGGACGGAAAAACTGTTTTTT. Residues: CASTLGDRGTEKLFF.

V gene TRBV7-9 combines with J gene TRBJ2-1, with 8 bases lining up with TRBD1. This CDR3 region has 15 residues. From germline, CDR1 is SEHNR and CDR2 FQNEAQ (reference sequence). Germline trimming cut 5 bases from V and 7 bases from J; bases unmatched to any gene: 10. This CDR3 reads CASSLGQGAANEQFF. The CDR3 DNA follows: TGTGCCAGCAGCCTAGGGCAGGGGGCGGCAAATGAGCAGTTCTTC.

The V call is TRBV9, the J call TRBJ2-1; 9 bases line up with TRBD2. V lost 4 bases to trimming and J lost 6 bases; unmatched junction nucleotides: 8. CDR3 length equals 15 residues. The germline V gene has CDR1 SGDLS and CDR2 YYNGEE. CDR3 in amino acids: CASSPREGRGNEQFF. CDR3 coding DNA: TGTGCCAGCAGCCCGCGGGAGGGCCGAGGCAATGAGCAGTTCTTC.

This chain connects TRBV21-1 to TRBJ2-7; no check of the table's D call, TRBD1, against the DNA was made. TRBV21-1 is a documented pseudogene. The CDR3 is made up of 15 amino acids. The CDR3 loop reads CASSKPRQQTYEQYF. CDR3 bases: TGTGCCAGCAGCAAACCGAGACAGCAAACCTACGAGCAGTACTTC.